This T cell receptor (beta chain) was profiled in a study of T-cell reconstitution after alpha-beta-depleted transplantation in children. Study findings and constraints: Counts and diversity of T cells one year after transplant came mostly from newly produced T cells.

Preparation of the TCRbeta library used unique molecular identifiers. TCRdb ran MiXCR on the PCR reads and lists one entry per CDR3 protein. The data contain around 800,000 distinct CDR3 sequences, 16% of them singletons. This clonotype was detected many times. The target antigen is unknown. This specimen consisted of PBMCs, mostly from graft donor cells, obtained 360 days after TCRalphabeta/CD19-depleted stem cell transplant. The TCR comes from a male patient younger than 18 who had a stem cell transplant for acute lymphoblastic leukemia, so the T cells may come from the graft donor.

The CDR3 DNA follows: TGCGCCAGCAGCTTGAACGGCCACTACGAGCAGTACTTC. Its protein product is CASSLNGHYEQYF. The chain couples TRBV5-1 to TRBJ2-7; D not resolved. Trimming shortened V by 1 base and J by 3 bases, and 8 bases separated the two germline ends. The CDR3 length is 13 residues. Germline V gene data show CDR1 as SGHRS and CDR2 as YFSETQ.